These 3 T cell receptor beta chains share one sample of origin, sequenced in a study of blood T cell repertoires in COVID-19. Profiled with immunoSEQ multiplex PCR; TCRdb holds only in-frame clones, not every one. Of a few hundred thousand clones in the sample, about 88% were seen once. Material: PBMCs or T cells enriched from blood (not recorded which). The receptors were gathered from a woman aged 35 to 49 who had recovered from COVID-19.

V is TRBV11-3 and J is TRBJ1-2; D not resolved. CDR1 and CDR2 from the germline V gene are SGHNT and YENEEA. The CDR3 has 12 amino acids. V was cut by 5 bases and J by 2 bases, with 6 bases left in between. Here the CDR3 reads CASSQRNYGYTF. The CDR3 nucleotides are TGTGCCAGCAGCCAACGGAACTATGGCTACACCTTC. The whole variable domain, remainder taken from reference TRBV11-3 and TRBJ1-2, is EAGVVQSPRYKIIEKKQPVAFWCNPISGHNTLYWYLQNLGQGPELLIRYENEEAVDDSQLPKDRFSAERLKGVDSTLKIQPAELGDSAVYLCASSQRNYGYTFGSGTRLTVV.

V is TRBV5-4 and J is TRBJ2-1, with 8 bases identical to TRBD2. Germline V gives CDR1 SGHNT, CDR2 YYREEE (reference sequence). The CDR3 is 15 amino acids. The V and J ends lost 1 base and 8 bases, in that order; junction bases with no gene match: 8. The DNA for the CDR3 is TGTGCCAGCAGCTTGCTGGCGGGAGGAGGGGATGAGCAGTTCTTC. Protein sequence: CASSLLAGGGDEQFF.

This sequence joins TRBV7-3 and TRBJ2-6, with 11 bases that match TRBD1. This CDR3 has 18 residues. V dropped 3 bases and J dropped 1; count of bases not matched to a gene: 5. CDR1 SGHTA and CDR2 FQGTGA come from the germline V gene. The CDR3 loop reads CASSFPGQGVSGANVLTF. In DNA form, the CDR3 reads TGTGCCAGCAGCTTCCCGGGACAGGGGGTTTCTGGGGCCAACGTCCTGACTTTC. The complete variable domain, with remaining parts taken from reference TRBV7-3 and TRBJ2-6, reads GAGVSQTPSNKVTEKGKYVELRCDPISGHTALYWYRQSLGQGPEFLIYFQGTGAADDSGLPNDRFFAVRPEGSVSTLKIQRTERGDSAVYLCASSFPGQGVSGANVLTFGAGSRLTVL.